The 14 T cell receptor beta chains presented below share a single source sample, sequenced in a study of glioma-infiltrating T cells after dendritic cell vaccination. Assay: immunoSEQ multiplex PCR; the TCRdb copy retains only in-frame clones and omits some. The sample records some 100,000 clones, 70% to 80% being singletons. The sequencing here drew on blood, taken before dendritic cell vaccination. Every receptor here comes from a human donor with glioblastoma.

The chain is built from TRBV6-5 and TRBJ2-2; possibly TRBD2 for D (6 bases). The V gene lost 6 bases and the J gene lost 4 bases, with 12 bases spanning the gap. CDR3 length: 14 residues. Germline V gives CDR1 MNHEY, CDR2 SVGAGI. In DNA form, the CDR3 reads TGTGCCAGCAGCCTGGACTACCGCACCGGGGAGCTGTTTTTT. Translation gives CASSLDYRTGELFF.

V usage is TRBV7-9 and J usage is TRBJ1-2; 10 bases match TRBD1. Trimming at V came to 3 bases and at J to 6 bases, leaving 4 bases not matched to a gene. CDR1 and CDR2 (germline): SEHNR, FQNEAQ (reference sequence). The CDR3 consists of 14 residues. This chain's CDR3 is CASSFGDRGDGYTF. CDR3 nucleotide sequence: TGTGCCAGCAGCTTTGGGGACAGGGGAGATGGCTACACCTTC.

CDR3 protein: CTTGIADTQYF. Here the CDR3 DNA reads TGCACCACCGGAATAGCGGATACGCAGTATTTT. V usage is TRBV1 and J usage is TRBJ2-3; the table's D call of TRBD2 was not tested on the DNA. TRBV1 is deemed a pseudogene. The CDR3 extends over 11 amino acids.

V is TRBV28 and J is TRBJ2-2; D gene unclear. Germline CDR1 and CDR2: MDHEN and SYDVKM. V gave up 2 bases and J gave up 5 bases, with 6 bases separating them. The CDR3 loop spans 13 amino acids. The CDR3 coding sequence is TGTGCCAGCAGTTTAGAGGTGACCGGGGAGCTGTTTTTT. Translation gives CASSLEVTGELFF.

CDR3 sequence: CASSIKGGGGLNEQFF. As DNA, the CDR3 is TGTGCCAGTAGTATAAAAGGAGGGGGCGGCTTGAATGAGCAGTTCTTC. The chain couples TRBV19 to TRBJ2-1; maybe TRBD1 (7 bases). V lost 2 bases, J lost 7 bases, and 18 bases lay in between. The CDR3 totals 16 residues. CDR1 and CDR2 (germline): LNHDA, SQIVND (reference sequence).

The V and J genes are TRBV27 and TRBJ2-1; the match to TRBD2 covers 9 bases. Trimming removed 1 base from V and 0 bases from J; junction bases left unmatched: 4. This CDR3 spans 17 amino acids. Per germline, CDR1 MNHEY and CDR2 SMNVEV (reference sequence). This CDR3 reads CASSLYGSGSSYNEQFF. The CDR3 DNA reads TGTGCCAGCAGTTTATATGGTAGCGGGAGCTCCTACAATGAGCAGTTCTTC.

The J gene is TRBJ2-5, the V gene TRBV7-8; D not resolved. V was clipped by 8 bases and J by 2 bases, with 12 bases between them. CDR1 and CDR2 from the germline V gene are SGHVS and FQNEAQ. The CDR3 loop spans 13 amino acids. The CDR3 nucleotides read TGTGCCAGCTGTCCCGGGTCTCAAGAGACCCAGTACTTC. This sequence encodes CASCPGSQETQYF.

The chain uses TRBV7-6 and TRBJ2-7; possible D gene TRBD2, 6 bases. This CDR3 is built from 18 residues. Trimming pared 1 base from V and 3 bases from J, leaving 22 bases between. The germline gives CDR1 SGHVS, CDR2 FNYEAQ. The CDR3 nucleotides read TGTGCCAGCAGCTTAGGGCAGGGAGGTGTCTCGGGAAGCTACGAGCAGTACTTC. Encoded protein: CASSLGQGGVSGSYEQYF.

The genes are TRBV5-1 and TRBJ1-1, with 7 bases that match TRBD1. Losses at the gene ends were 4 bases for V and 9 bases for J; bases not matched to a gene: 6. The CDR3 sequence is 12 residues long. The germline CDR1 and CDR2 sequences are SGHRS and YFSETQ. The CDR3 bases are TGCGCCAGCAGCACGGGACAGACGAAAGCTTTCTTT. Its translation is CASSTGQTKAFF.

The chain carries TRBV11-3 and TRBJ2-3; tentative D call: TRBD2 (6 bases). V shed 3 bases and J shed 5 bases, with 6 bases lying between them. The CDR3 spans 12 residues. Germline CDR1 is SGHNT and CDR2 is YENEEA. For the CDR3, the DNA is TGTGCCAGCAGCTTTAGCGGAGATACGCAGTATTTT. Translating gives CASSFSGDTQYF.

In this sample, this clone turned up a few times. The chain carries TRBV19 and TRBJ1-3; tentatively, D is TRBD1 (5 bases). CDR3 length: 14 amino acids. Germline V gene sequence: CDR1 LNHDA, CDR2 SQIVND (reference sequence). Trimming stripped 5 bases from V and 2 bases from J, with 10 bases between. The chain's CDR3 is CASSPTVTGNTIYF. CDR3 DNA: TGTGCCAGTAGTCCGACAGTTACTGGAAACACCATATATTTT.

J is TRBJ1-6 and V is TRBV6-5; D is uncertain. The germline V gene encodes CDR1 MNHEY and CDR2 SVGAGI. This CDR3 has 13 residues. Between the trimmed V and J ends, which lost 6 bases and 8 bases, there was a span of 11 bases. The CDR3 region is CASSKEEDSPLHF. As DNA, the CDR3 is TGTGCCAGCAGCAAGGAGGAGGATTCACCCCTCCACTTT.

The V and J genes are TRBV14 and TRBJ1-2, with D perhaps matching TRBD1 (6 bases). The V gene lost 2 bases and the J gene lost 4 bases, with 8 bases spanning the gap. CDR3 length: 13 amino acids. The germline CDR1 and CDR2 sequences are SGHDN and FVKESK. The CDR3 sequence is CASSQQGTYGYTF. In DNA form, the CDR3 reads TGTGCCAGCAGCCAACAGGGGACCTATGGCTACACCTTC.

The V call is TRBV11-3, the J call TRBJ2-1, with TRBD1 matching over 9 bases. From germline, CDR1 is SGHNT and CDR2 YENEEA. This CDR3 is built from 15 residues. Trimming cost V 5 bases and J 6 bases; bases outside gene matches: 8. As DNA, the CDR3 is TGTGCCAGCAGCGGAGCGGGGACAGGGTCCAATGAGCAGTTCTTC. This translates into CASSGAGTGSNEQFF.